This TCR beta chain was identified during a study of blood T cell repertoires in COVID-19. Study-level background: Both acute and convalescent COVID-19 samples were obtained from the United States, Italy and Spain. PBMCs, B-cell-depleted T cells, or T cells provided the cDNA or gDNA that made up the material.

J lost 5 bases, V lost 1 base, and 15 bases had no gene match. The CDR3 has 18 residues. CDR1 is LGHDT and CDR2 is YNNKEL in the germline V gene (reference sequence). Authors' methods: Amplified reference gene primers provided the basis for estimating nucleated cell counts. TCRdb's copy holds only in-frame clones and misses some; the assay was immunoSEQ multiplex PCR. V and J calls plus clone size are reproduced from that table; the DNA served to infer D and trimming. This repertoire shows fewer than 300,000 clones, 88% found once; its top ten account for about 1%. The sequence was obtained from a woman aged 40 to 50 who had recovered from COVID-19. J is TRBJ2-5 and V is TRBV3-1 (or the pseudogene TRBV3-2); TRBD2 agrees at 8 bases. The sequenced sample was peripheral blood. This CDR3 reads CASSQAFRVAGLGETQYF. CDR3 sequence (DNA): TGTGCCAGCAGCCAAGCGTTCCGGGTAGCGGGACTGGGGGAGACCCAGTACTTC.